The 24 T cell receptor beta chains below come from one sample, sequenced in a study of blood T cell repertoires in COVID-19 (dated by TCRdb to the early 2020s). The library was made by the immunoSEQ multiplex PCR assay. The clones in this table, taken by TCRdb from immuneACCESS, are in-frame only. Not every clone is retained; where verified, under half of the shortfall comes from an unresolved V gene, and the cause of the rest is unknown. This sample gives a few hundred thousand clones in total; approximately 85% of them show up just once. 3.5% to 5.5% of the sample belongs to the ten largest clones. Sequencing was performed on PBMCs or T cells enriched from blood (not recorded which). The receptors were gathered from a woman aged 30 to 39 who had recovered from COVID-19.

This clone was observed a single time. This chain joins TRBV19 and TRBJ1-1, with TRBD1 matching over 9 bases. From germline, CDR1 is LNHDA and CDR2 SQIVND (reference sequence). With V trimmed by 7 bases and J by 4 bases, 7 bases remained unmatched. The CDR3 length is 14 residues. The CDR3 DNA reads TGTGCCAGTACTGTACAGGGGGCGCGCACTGAAGCTTTCTTT. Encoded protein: CASTVQGARTEAFF.

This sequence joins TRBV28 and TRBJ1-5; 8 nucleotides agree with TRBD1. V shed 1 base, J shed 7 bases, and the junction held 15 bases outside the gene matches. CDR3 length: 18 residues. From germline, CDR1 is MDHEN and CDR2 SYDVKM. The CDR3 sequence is CASSLYGQQGGVGQPQHF. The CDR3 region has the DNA TGTGCCAGCAGTTTATATGGGCAACAGGGGGGAGTTGGACAGCCCCAGCATTTT.

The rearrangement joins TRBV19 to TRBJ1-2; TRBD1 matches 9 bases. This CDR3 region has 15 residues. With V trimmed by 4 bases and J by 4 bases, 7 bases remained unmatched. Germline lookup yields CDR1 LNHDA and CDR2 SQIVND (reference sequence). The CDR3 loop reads CASSSWDRALYGYTF. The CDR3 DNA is TGTGCCAGTAGTAGTTGGGACAGGGCCCTCTATGGCTACACCTTC. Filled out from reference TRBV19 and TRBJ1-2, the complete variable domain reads DGGITQSPKYLFRKEGQNVTLSCEQNLNHDAMYWYRQDPGQGLRLIYYSQIVNDFQKGDIAEGYSVSREKKESFPLTVTSAQKNPTAFYLCASSSWDRALYGYTFGSGTRLTVV.

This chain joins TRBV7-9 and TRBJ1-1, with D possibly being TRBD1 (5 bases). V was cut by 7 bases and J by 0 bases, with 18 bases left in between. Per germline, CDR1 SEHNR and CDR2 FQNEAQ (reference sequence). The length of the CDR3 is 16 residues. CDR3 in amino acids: CASTLSGGLLNTEAFF. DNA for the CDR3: TGTGCCAGCACTCTGAGTGGGGGACTCCTGAACACTGAAGCTTTCTTT.

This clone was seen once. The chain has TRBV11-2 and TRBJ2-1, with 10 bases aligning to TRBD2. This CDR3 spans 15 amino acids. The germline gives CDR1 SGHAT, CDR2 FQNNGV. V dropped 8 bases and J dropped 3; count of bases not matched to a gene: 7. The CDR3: CASGPGTSVYNEQFF. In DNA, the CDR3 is TGTGCCAGCGGCCCCGGGACTAGCGTCTACAATGAGCAGTTCTTC.

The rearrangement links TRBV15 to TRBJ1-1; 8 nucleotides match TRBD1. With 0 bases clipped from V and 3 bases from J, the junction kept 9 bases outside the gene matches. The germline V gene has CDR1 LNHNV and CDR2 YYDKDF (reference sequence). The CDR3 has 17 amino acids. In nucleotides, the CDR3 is TGTGCCACCAGCAGAGAGAGGCAGGGGGCGGTGGACACTGAAGCTTTCTTT. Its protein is CATSRERQGAVDTEAFF.

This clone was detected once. DNA of the CDR3: TGCGCCAGCAGCCAAGAGTCATTAGCGGGAGCTCTTGAGCAGTTCTTC. Translating it yields CASSQESLAGALEQFF. This chain links TRBV4-1 with TRBJ2-1, with 9 bases aligning to TRBD2. V lost 0 bases to trimming and J lost 9 bases; unmatched junction nucleotides: 9. The germline CDR1 and CDR2 sequences are MGHRA and YSYEKL. The CDR3 length is 16 residues.

The CDR3 region is CASTMGQGIHF. The CDR3 DNA is TGTGCCAGCACTATGGGACAGGGCATCCACTTT. V usage is TRBV12-3 or TRBV12-4 and J usage is TRBJ1-6; 9 bases line up with TRBD1. Trimming at V came to 7 bases and at J to 17 bases, leaving 6 bases not matched to a gene. The CDR3 sequence is 11 residues long.

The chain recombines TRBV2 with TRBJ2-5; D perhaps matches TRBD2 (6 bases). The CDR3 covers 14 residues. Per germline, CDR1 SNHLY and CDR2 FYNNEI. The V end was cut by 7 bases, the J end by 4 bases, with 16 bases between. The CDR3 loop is CASTASGVRETQYF. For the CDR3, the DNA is TGTGCCAGCACTGCCTCGGGGGTCCGAGAGACCCAGTACTTC.

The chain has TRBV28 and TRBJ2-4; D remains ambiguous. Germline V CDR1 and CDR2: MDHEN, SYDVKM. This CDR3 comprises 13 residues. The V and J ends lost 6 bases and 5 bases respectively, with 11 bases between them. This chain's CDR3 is CASREPMQNIQYF. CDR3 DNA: TGTGCCAGCAGGGAGCCCATGCAAAACATTCAGTACTTC.

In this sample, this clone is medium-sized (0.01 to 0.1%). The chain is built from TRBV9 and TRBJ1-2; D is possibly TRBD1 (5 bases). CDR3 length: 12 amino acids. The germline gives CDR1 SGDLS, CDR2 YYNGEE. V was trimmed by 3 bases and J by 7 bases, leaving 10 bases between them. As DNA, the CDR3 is TGTGCCAGCAGCGCCCAGGACACTGGCTACACCTTC. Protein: CASSAQDTGYTF. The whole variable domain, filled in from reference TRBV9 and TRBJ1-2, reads DSGVTQTPKHLITATGQRVTLRCSPRSGDLSVYWYQQSLDQGLQFLIQYYNGEERAKGNILERFSAQQFPDLHSELNLSSLELGDSALYFCASSAQDTGYTFGSGTRLTVV.

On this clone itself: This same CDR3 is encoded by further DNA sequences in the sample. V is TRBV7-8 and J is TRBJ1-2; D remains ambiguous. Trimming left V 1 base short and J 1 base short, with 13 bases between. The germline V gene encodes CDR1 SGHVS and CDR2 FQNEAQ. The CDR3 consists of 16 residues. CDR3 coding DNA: TGTGCCAGCAGCTTAGGACGGAGGCGGGGTAACTATGGCTACACCTTC. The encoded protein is CASSLGRRRGNYGYTF.

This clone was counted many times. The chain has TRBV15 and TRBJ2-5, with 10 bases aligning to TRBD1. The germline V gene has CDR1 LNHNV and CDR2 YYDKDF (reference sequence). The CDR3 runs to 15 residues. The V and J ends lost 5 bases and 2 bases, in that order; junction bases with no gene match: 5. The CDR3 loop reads CATSAGTGDQETQYF. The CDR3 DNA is TGTGCCACCAGCGCCGGGACAGGGGATCAAGAGACCCAGTACTTC.

The CDR3 spells CASSPHGGGNSPLHF. Here the CDR3 DNA reads TGTGCCAGCAGCCCCCACGGGGGAGGGAATTCACCCCTCCACTTT. V and J are TRBV3-1 (or the pseudogene TRBV3-2) and TRBJ1-6; possibly TRBD1 for D (5 bases). This CDR3 has 15 amino acids. V was shortened by 4 bases and J by 7 bases, with 14 bases between the two germline ends. Germline CDR1 LGHDT, CDR2 YNNKEL (reference sequence).

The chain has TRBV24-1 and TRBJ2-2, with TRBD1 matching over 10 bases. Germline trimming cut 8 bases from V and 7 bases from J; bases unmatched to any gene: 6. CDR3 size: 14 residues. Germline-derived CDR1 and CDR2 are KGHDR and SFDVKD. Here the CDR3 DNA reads TGTGCCACCATGGGACAGGGGCGTAGCGGGGAGCTGTTTTTT. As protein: CATMGQGRSGELFF.

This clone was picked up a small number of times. CDR3 DNA sequence: TGTGCCAGTAGTACTCTAGCGGGAGCCCCCTACGAGCAGTACTTC. Translated, it gives CASSTLAGAPYEQYF. V usage is TRBV19 and J usage is TRBJ2-7; 10 positions agree with TRBD2. Germline V CDR1 and CDR2: LNHDA, SQIVND (reference sequence). There are 15 residues in the CDR3. With 4 bases clipped from V and 2 bases from J, the junction kept 5 bases outside the gene matches.

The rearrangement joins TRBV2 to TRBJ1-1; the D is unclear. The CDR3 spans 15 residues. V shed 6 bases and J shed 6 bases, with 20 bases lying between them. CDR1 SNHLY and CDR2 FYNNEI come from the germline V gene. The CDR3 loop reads CASRSLEGGIAEAFF. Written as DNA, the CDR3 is TGTGCCAGCAGGTCCCTAGAGGGCGGGATTGCTGAAGCTTTCTTT.

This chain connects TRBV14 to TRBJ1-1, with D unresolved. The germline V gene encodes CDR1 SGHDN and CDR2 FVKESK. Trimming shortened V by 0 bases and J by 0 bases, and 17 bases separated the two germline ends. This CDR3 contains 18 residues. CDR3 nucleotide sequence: TGTGCCAGCAGCCAAGACCCCCAGGTGGGCCTTATGAACACTGAAGCTTTCTTT. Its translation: CASSQDPQVGLMNTEAFF.

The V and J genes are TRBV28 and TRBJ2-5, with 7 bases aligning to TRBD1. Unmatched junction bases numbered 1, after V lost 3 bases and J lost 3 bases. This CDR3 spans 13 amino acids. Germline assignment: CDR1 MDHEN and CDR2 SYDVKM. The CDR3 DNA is TGTGCCAGCAGTTTCACAGGGGAAGAGACCCAGTACTTC. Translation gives CASSFTGEETQYF.

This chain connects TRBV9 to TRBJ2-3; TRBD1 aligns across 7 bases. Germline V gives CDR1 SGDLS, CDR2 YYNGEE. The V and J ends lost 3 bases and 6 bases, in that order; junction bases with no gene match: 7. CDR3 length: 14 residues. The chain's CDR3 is CASSANRGADTQYF. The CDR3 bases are TGTGCCAGCAGCGCCAACAGGGGCGCGGATACGCAGTATTTT.

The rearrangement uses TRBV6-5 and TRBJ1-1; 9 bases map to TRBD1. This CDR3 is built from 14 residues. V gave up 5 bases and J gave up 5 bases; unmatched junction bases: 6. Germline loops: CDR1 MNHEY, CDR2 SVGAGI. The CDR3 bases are TGTGCCAGCAGTCGGGACAGGGAAGGGACTGAAGCTTTCTTT. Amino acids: CASSRDREGTEAFF.

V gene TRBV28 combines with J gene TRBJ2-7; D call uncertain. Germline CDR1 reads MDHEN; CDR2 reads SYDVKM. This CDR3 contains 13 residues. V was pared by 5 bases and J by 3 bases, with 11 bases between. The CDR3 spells CASSLRSDYEQYF. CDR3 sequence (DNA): TGTGCCAGCAGTCTACGGAGCGACTACGAGCAGTACTTC.

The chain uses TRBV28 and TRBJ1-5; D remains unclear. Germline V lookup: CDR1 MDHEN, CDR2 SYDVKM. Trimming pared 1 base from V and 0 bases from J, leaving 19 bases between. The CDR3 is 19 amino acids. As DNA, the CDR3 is TGTGCCAGCAGTTTATTTGCCTTCGGGCAGGACTATAGCAATCAGCCCCAGCATTTT. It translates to CASSLFAFGQDYSNQPQHF. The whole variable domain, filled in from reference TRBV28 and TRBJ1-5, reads DVKVTQSSRYLVKRTGEKVFLECVQDMDHENMFWYRQDPGLGLRLIYFSYDVKMKEKGDIPEGYSVSREKKERFSLILESASTNQTSMYLCASSLFAFGQDYSNQPQHFGDGTRLSIL.

CDR3 in DNA: TGTGCCTGGAGCACCCTAGACCCAGATACGCAGTATTTT. This gives the protein CAWSTLDPDTQYF. The chain joins TRBV30 to TRBJ2-3; no definite D call. V was trimmed by 3 bases and J by 4 bases, leaving 11 bases between them. Germline CDR1 GTSNPN, CDR2 SVGIG (reference sequence). This CDR3 has 13 residues.